The 29 T cell receptor beta chains below were found in one sample sequenced in a study of blood T cell repertoires in COVID-19. Method: immunoSEQ multiplex PCR; TCRdb's copy keeps in-frame clones and lacks some. This table has around 130,000 clones, roughly 80% appearing once. The sample was PBMCs or T cells enriched from blood (not recorded which). These receptors all come from a man aged 30-40 years who had recovered from COVID-19.

The table lists this clone with a count of one. The chain couples TRBV3-1 (or the pseudogene TRBV3-2) to TRBJ2-1, with D possibly matching TRBD2 (5 bases). Per germline, CDR1 LGHDT and CDR2 YNNKEL (reference sequence). The V end lost 3 bases, the J end lost 10 bases, and 13 bases lay between the germline ends. This CDR3 is 13 amino acids long. The CDR3: CASSHLGPGEQFF. The CDR3 bases are TGTGCCAGCAGCCATCTAGGACCGGGGGAGCAGTTCTTC.

This rearrangement joins TRBV6-5 to TRBJ2-1, with 9 positions matching TRBD2. The V and J ends lost 6 bases and 8 bases, in that order; junction bases with no gene match: 8. Germline loops: CDR1 MNHEY, CDR2 SVGAGI. This CDR3 has 14 amino acids. The CDR3 sequence is CASRPGLAFDEQFF. In nucleotides, the CDR3 is TGTGCCAGCAGGCCGGGACTAGCATTCGATGAGCAGTTCTTC.

This chain connects TRBV3-1 (or the pseudogene TRBV3-2) to TRBJ2-3; maybe TRBD1 (5 bases). V lost 0 bases to trimming and J lost 1 base, with 8 bases between them. Per the germline V gene, CDR1 is LGHDT and CDR2 is YNNKEL (reference sequence). The CDR3 length is 15 residues. CDR3 bases: TGTGCCAGCAGCCAAGAAGTGGGGCGCACAGATACGCAGTATTTT. It codes for CASSQEVGRTDTQYF.

This clone turned up a few times. This rearrangement joins TRBV5-4 to TRBJ2-1; 12 nucleotides line up with TRBD1. Per the germline V gene, CDR1 is SGHNT and CDR2 is YYREEE (reference sequence). The CDR3 length is 14 residues. With V trimmed by 2 bases and J by 9 bases, 3 bases remained unmatched. The CDR3 reads CASSFGTGGAEQFF. The CDR3 DNA follows: TGTGCCAGCAGCTTCGGGACAGGGGGCGCTGAGCAGTTCTTC.

This clone is a singleton in its sample. The chain has TRBV21-1 and TRBJ1-1. TRBV21-1 counts as a pseudogene. This CDR3 region has 14 residues. CDR3 bases: TGTGCCAGCAGCAGGGGGGGAAGAGACACTGAAGCTTTCTTT. It encodes CASSRGGRDTEAFF.

This clone has a handful of counts. Different DNA sequences within this sample yield the same CDR3. This chain joins TRBV5-4 and TRBJ2-1; no reliable D call. Trimming removed 0 bases from V and 6 bases from J, with 7 bases in between. Germline CDR1 reads SGHNT; CDR2 reads YYREEE (reference sequence). The CDR3 length is 13 residues. The CDR3 region is CASSLATSNEQFF. The DNA for the CDR3 is TGTGCCAGCAGCTTGGCTACCTCCAATGAGCAGTTCTTC.

The CDR3 loop reads CASQQVTPSNEKLFF. CDR3 bases: TGTGCCAGCCAACAGGTTACCCCCTCTAATGAAAAACTGTTTTTT. The V and J genes are TRBV7-8 and TRBJ1-4; D is possibly TRBD1 (5 bases). Germline values: CDR1 SGHVS, CDR2 FQNEAQ. The CDR3 runs 15 residues. With 8 bases removed from V and 3 bases from J, the gap between germline ends came to 16 bases.

This clone has a single count. This chain connects TRBV5-1 to TRBJ1-1; the D is unclear. V shed 1 base and J shed 0 bases, with 7 bases lying between them. The CDR3 is made up of 14 amino acids. Looked up from germline, CDR1 is SGHRS and CDR2 is YFSETQ. Written as DNA, the CDR3 is TGCGCCAGCAGCTTGTTTGACATGAACACTGAAGCTTTCTTT. It translates to CASSLFDMNTEAFF.

The chain employs TRBV10-3 and TRBJ2-7, with 7 bases matching TRBD1. J gave up 3 bases and V 5 bases, and 7 bases lay outside the gene matches. There are 14 residues in the CDR3. Germline values: CDR1 ENHRY, CDR2 SYGVKD. Written as DNA, the CDR3 is TGTGCCATCAGTCCTGGGACAGCCAGCTACGAGCAGTACGTC. As protein: CAISPGTASYEQYV.

This chain uses TRBV3-1 (or the pseudogene TRBV3-2) with TRBJ1-2; the match to TRBD1 covers 10 bases. After removal of 8 bases from V and 3 bases from J, the junction contained 9 bases not matched to a gene. CDR3 length equals 15 residues. Germline V gives CDR1 LGHDT, CDR2 YNNKEL (reference sequence). The CDR3 region is CASQPRDRGDYGYTF. In DNA, the CDR3 is TGTGCCAGCCAACCCCGGGACAGGGGAGACTATGGCTACACCTTC.

This chain uses TRBV30 with TRBJ2-3, with D maybe TRBD2 (6 bases). This CDR3 has 16 amino acids. The germline gives CDR1 GTSNPN, CDR2 SVGIG (reference sequence). V was pared by 0 bases and J by 2 bases, with 15 bases between. The DNA for the CDR3 is TGTGCCTGGAGTGTAGGCCCGGGAGCCGTCACAGATACGCAGTATTTT. This translates into CAWSVGPGAVTDTQYF.

The V and J genes are TRBV19 and TRBJ2-1; the D gene is possibly TRBD2 (6 bases). This CDR3 spans 15 amino acids. Per the germline V gene, CDR1 is LNHDA and CDR2 is SQIVND (reference sequence). The ends were cut back, 5 bases at V and 3 bases at J, with 14 bases in the middle. This CDR3 reads CASSPQGGFYNEQFF. The CDR3 region has the DNA TGTGCCAGTAGTCCCCAAGGAGGGTTCTACAATGAGCAGTTCTTC.

There are a few counts of this clone. The gene calls are TRBV3-1 (or the pseudogene TRBV3-2) and TRBJ2-2; maybe TRBD1 (6 bases). The CDR3 spans 19 residues. CDR1 and CDR2 (germline): LGHDT, YNNKEL (reference sequence). Trimming left V 1 base short and J 0 bases short, with 18 bases between. CDR3 sequence: CASSQVIPSGHTNTGELFF. The CDR3 DNA sequence: TGTGCCAGCAGCCAAGTCATCCCCTCGGGACATACGAACACCGGGGAGCTGTTTTTT.

This chain links TRBV5-1 with TRBJ2-1; D not certain. The length of the CDR3 is 15 residues. Trimming removed 0 bases from V and 0 bases from J, with 7 bases in between. CDR1 and CDR2 from the germline V gene are SGHRS and YFSETQ. CDR3 amino acids: CASSLELSSYNEQFF. DNA for the CDR3: TGCGCCAGCAGCTTGGAACTGAGCTCCTACAATGAGCAGTTCTTC. Looking up the rest from reference TRBV5-1 and TRBJ2-1 gives the full variable domain: KAGVTQTPRYLIKTRGQQVTLSCSPISGHRSVSWYQQTPGQGLQFLFEYFSETQRNKGNFPGRFSGRQFSNSRSEMNVSTLELGDSALYLCASSLELSSYNEQFFGPGTRLTVL.

CDR3 DNA sequence: TGCGCCAGCAGCCCCACCACACTACAGGGGTTCGTCGAGACCCAGTACTTC. It yields the protein CASSPTTLQGFVETQYF. The V gene is TRBV5-1, the J gene TRBJ2-5, with 7 bases aligning to TRBD1. The ends lost 4 bases at V and 5 bases at J; junction bases unmatched: 17. Germline-derived CDR1 and CDR2 are SGHRS and YFSETQ. This CDR3 is 17 amino acids long.

V gene TRBV7-2 combines with J gene TRBJ2-3; 10 nucleotides match TRBD2. The CDR3 totals 14 residues. Germline-derived CDR1 and CDR2 are SGHTA and FQGNSA. The junction had 0 bases not matched to a gene; V was cut back by 6 bases and J by 0 bases. CDR3 coding DNA: TGTGCCAGCAGGACTAGCGGGAGCACAGATACGCAGTATTTT. Translation gives CASRTSGSTDTQYF.

This chain uses TRBV2 with TRBJ2-1; 9 bases are a match to TRBD2. The V gene's germline CDR1 is SNHLY and CDR2 FYNNEI. Trimming at V came to 9 bases and at J to 5 bases, leaving 5 bases not matched to a gene. The CDR3 spans 13 residues. The CDR3 spells CARAKREDNEQFF. The CDR3 DNA follows: TGTGCCAGGGCGAAGCGGGAGGACAATGAGCAGTTCTTC.

The CDR3 DNA sequence: TGTGCCAGCAGCCCCAGCTCCTACGAGCAGTACTTC. Translating it yields CASSPSSYEQYF. The chain has TRBV14 and TRBJ2-7; D call uncertain. The ends were cut back, 4 bases at V and 0 bases at J, with 4 bases in the middle. Germline lookup yields CDR1 SGHDN and CDR2 FVKESK. This CDR3 contains 12 residues.

This chain links TRBV12-3 or TRBV12-4 with TRBJ1-1, with D perhaps TRBD1 (6 bases). This CDR3 contains 13 residues. Trimming stripped 6 bases from V and 4 bases from J, with 12 bases between. The CDR3 nucleotides read TGTGCCAGCAGCCGTCAGGGGCCCACTGAAGCTTTCTTT. As protein: CASSRQGPTEAFF.

This CDR3 reads CASSLWVAGDDEQYF. The CDR3 DNA is TGTGCCAGCAGCTTATGGGTAGCGGGAGACGACGAGCAGTACTTC. The chain employs TRBV7-2 and TRBJ2-7; 9 nucleotides line up with TRBD2. CDR3 length: 15 residues. J lost 5 bases, V lost 2 bases, and 7 bases had no gene match. Germline-derived CDR1 and CDR2 are SGHTA and FQGNSA. Full variable domain (remainder filled in from reference TRBV7-2 and TRBJ2-7): GAGVSQSPSNKVTEKGKDVELRCDPISGHTALYWYRQSLGQGLEFLIYFQGNSAPDKSGLPSDRFSAERTGGSVSTLTIQRTQQEDSAVYLCASSLWVAGDDEQYFGPGTRLTVT.

This clone was observed a few times. V usage is TRBV12-5 and J usage is TRBJ2-7, with 13 bases lining up with TRBD2. The V segment lost 1 base and the J segment 3 bases; nucleotides outside the gene matches: 0. CDR3 length: 15 amino acids. CDR1 is LGHNT, CDR2 FRNRAP, per germline. In nucleotides, the CDR3 is TGTGCTAGTGGTTTGGGACTAGCGGGAGGCTACGAGCAGTACTTC. Protein product: CASGLGLAGGYEQYF.

The genes are TRBV5-1 and TRBJ2-3; 10 nucleotides agree with TRBD2. The CDR3 covers 16 residues. After removal of 4 bases from V and 1 base from J, the junction contained 6 bases not matched to a gene. The V gene's germline CDR1 is SGHRS and CDR2 YFSETQ. In DNA, the CDR3 is TGCGCCAGCAGCCTAGCGGGAGAATGGGGCACAGATACGCAGTATTTT. Its translation is CASSLAGEWGTDTQYF.

This chain connects TRBV6-5 to TRBJ1-2; D gene unclear. Trimming removed 0 bases at V and 5 bases at J, with 16 bases between. Germline values: CDR1 MNHEY, CDR2 SVGAGI. The CDR3 extends over 16 amino acids. The CDR3 DNA follows: TGTGCCAGCAGTTACTCGGCGGCAGTCGATCCTTATGGCTACACCTTC. As protein: CASSYSAAVDPYGYTF.

V usage is TRBV5-4 and J usage is TRBJ1-4, with 9 bases identical to TRBD1. Trimming took 4 bases from V and 8 from J; bases not matched to a gene: 15. CDR3 length: 17 amino acids. The germline gives CDR1 SGHNT, CDR2 YYREEE (reference sequence). The CDR3 here is CASSLGTGIGSGEKLFF. The DNA of the CDR3 is TGTGCCAGCAGCCTCGGGACAGGGATAGGCAGCGGAGAAAAACTGTTTTTT.

This chain links TRBV4-2 with TRBJ1-4; D might be TRBD1 (6 bases). The V gene's germline CDR1 is LGHNA and CDR2 YNFKEQ. Trimming shortened V by 2 bases and J by 7 bases, and 14 bases separated the two germline ends. The CDR3 is 15 residues long. CDR3 in DNA: TGTGCCAGCAGCCAAAAACAGGGCCCCAGTGAAAAACTGTTTTTT. Translation: CASSQKQGPSEKLFF.

The rearrangement links TRBV29-1 to TRBJ2-5; 8 nucleotides match TRBD2. V lost 6 bases to trimming and J lost 0 bases; unmatched junction nucleotides: 6. Germline values: CDR1 SQVTM, CDR2 ANQGSEA. The CDR3 length is 14 residues. The CDR3 reads CSVLETSDQETQYF. Here the CDR3 DNA reads TGCAGCGTCCTAGAGACTAGCGACCAAGAGACCCAGTACTTC.

The rearrangement uses TRBV29-1 and TRBJ1-2, with D possibly being TRBD1 (6 bases). This CDR3 spans 16 amino acids. Germline V gives CDR1 SQVTM, CDR2 ANQGSEA. Deletions cut 3 bases from V and 3 bases from J, with 20 bases between. The CDR3 reads CSVEVGPGAGDYGYTF. CDR3 nucleotide sequence: TGCAGCGTTGAGGTCGGGCCAGGGGCTGGAGACTATGGCTACACCTTC.

This clone is medium-sized. The chain uses TRBV6-5 and TRBJ1-1; the D is unclear. Per the germline V gene, CDR1 is MNHEY and CDR2 is SVGAGI. The CDR3 has 12 residues. With 8 bases removed from V and 0 bases from J, the gap between germline ends came to 7 bases. Here the CDR3 DNA reads TGTGCCAGCCGTAGAATGAACACTGAAGCTTTCTTT. Translation gives CASRRMNTEAFF.

This chain links TRBV4-1 with TRBJ1-4; no definite D call. Per the germline V gene, CDR1 is MGHRA and CDR2 is YSYEKL. This CDR3 comprises 17 residues. V was trimmed by 1 base and J by 2 bases, leaving 14 bases between them. In DNA, the CDR3 is TGCGCCAGCAGCCAAGGGGCCGGTCCCACTACTAATGAAAAACTGTTTTTT. This sequence encodes CASSQGAGPTTNEKLFF.